The 18 T cell receptor beta chains below were found in one sample sequenced in a study of T cells in Graves' hyperthyroidism and ophthalmopathy. Regions amplified from RNA transcripts were the TCR beta CDR3 regions. A set of HTBI primers served as the primers for a first-round RT-PCR of the TCR CDR3. TCRdb redid the calling of the multiplex PCR reads with MiXCR, one entry per CDR3 protein. The sample records hundreds of thousands of distinct CDR3 sequences, approximately 24% being singletons. The sequencing input was blood. These receptors came from a woman between 40 and 55 years old with Graves' ophthalmopathy.

The chain carries TRBV7-3 and TRBJ2-7; 8 bases are shared with TRBD1. This CDR3 comprises 13 residues. The germline CDR1 and CDR2 sequences are SGHTA and FQGTGA. Trimming removed 5 bases from V and 7 bases from J; junction bases left unmatched: 7. CDR3 residues: CASSGSTGGEQYF. As DNA, the CDR3 is TGTGCCAGCAGCGGCTCAACAGGGGGGGAGCAGTACTTC.

In its sample, this clonotype was seen many times. V usage is TRBV20-1 and J usage is TRBJ2-3, with D perhaps matching TRBD1 or TRBD2 (6 bases each). CDR1 is DFQATT and CDR2 is SNEGSKA in the germline V gene (reference sequence). V was shortened by 2 bases and J by 4 bases, with 10 bases between the two germline ends. This CDR3 contains 13 residues. The CDR3 protein is CSARTGAADTQYF. The CDR3, as DNA: TGCAGTGCTAGAACGGGGGCGGCAGATACGCAGTATTTT.

This clonotype was found many times. The chain carries TRBV12-3 or TRBV12-4 and TRBJ2-7; possibly TRBD1 or TRBD2 for D (5 bases each). This CDR3 has 16 amino acids. Trimming left V 6 bases short and J 4 bases short, with 22 bases between. This CDR3 is CASSLPRGAGRYEQYF. Written as DNA, the CDR3 is TGTGCCAGCAGCCTCCCTCGGGGCGCCGGCCGTTACGAGCAGTACTTC.

This clonotype occurred many times. The CDR3 DNA reads TGCAGCGTTGACTCTAGCGGGAGTGCGGAAGAGACCCAGTACTTC. Amino acid sequence: CSVDSSGSAEETQYF. The chain uses TRBV29-1 and TRBJ2-5; 10 positions agree with TRBD2. Germline-derived CDR1 and CDR2 are SQVTM and ANQGSEA. This CDR3 has 15 residues. J was trimmed by 3 bases and V by 3 bases; bases with no gene match: 7.

This clonotype has at least ten counts. The gene calls are TRBV9 and TRBJ1-1, with D possibly TRBD1 on 5 matching bases. The CDR3 sequence is 15 residues long. Deletions cut 3 bases from V and 4 bases from J, with 16 bases between. Germline V gene sequence: CDR1 SGDLS, CDR2 YYNGEE. The CDR3 protein is CASSGTLNGGTEAFF. The CDR3, as DNA: TGTGCCAGCAGCGGGACACTAAACGGGGGCACTGAAGCTTTCTTT.

This clonotype appeared a single time. The junction and the germline gene differ at one end; a read error may be behind it. This sequence joins TRBV6-1 and TRBJ2-7; possible D gene TRBD2, 6 bases. CDR1 and CDR2 (germline): MNHNS, SASEGT. The CDR3 spans 15 residues. CDR3 DNA: TGTGCCAGCAGAACCGGGAGTAGCGGAACCTACGAGCAGTGCTTC. Protein sequence: CASRTGSSGTYEQCF.

This clonotype has more than one count but fewer than ten. CDR3 in amino acids: CASSLQTGLAGGSNTGELFF. The CDR3 DNA follows: TGCGCCAGCAGCCTTCAAACGGGACTAGCGGGAGGGTCGAACACCGGGGAGCTGTTTTTT. This rearrangement joins TRBV5-1 to TRBJ2-2; 16 nucleotides agree with TRBD2. CDR3 length equals 20 residues. Germline V lookup: CDR1 SGHRS, CDR2 YFSETQ. The V segment lost 4 bases and the J segment 0 bases; nucleotides outside the gene matches: 9.

The sample holds many counts of this clonotype. V gene TRBV28 combines with J gene TRBJ2-7; D uncertain. This CDR3 is built from 13 residues. Germline lookup yields CDR1 MDHEN and CDR2 SYDVKM. Trimming removed 1 base at V and 5 bases at J, with 9 bases between. The CDR3 reads CASSLFGSHEQYF. CDR3 DNA: TGTGCCAGCAGTTTATTCGGCAGCCACGAGCAGTACTTC.

The table lists this clonotype with many counts. The V call is TRBV5-5, the J call TRBJ2-7; D is uncertain. Germline V gene lookup returns CDR1 SGHKS and CDR2 YYEKEE (reference sequence). Trimming pared 6 bases from V and 4 bases from J, leaving 11 bases between. The length of the CDR3 is 12 residues. For the CDR3, the DNA is TGTGCCAGCACCCAGGTAGAGTACGAGCAGTACTTC. Amino acid sequence: CASTQVEYEQYF.

V usage is TRBV29-1 and J usage is TRBJ2-7, with TRBD2 matching 14 bases. V shed 4 bases, J shed 5 bases, and the junction held 1 base outside the gene matches. From germline, CDR1 is SQVTM and CDR2 ANQGSEA. This CDR3 spans 13 amino acids. CDR3 in amino acids: CSVVGLAGDEQYF. The CDR3 DNA follows: TGCAGCGTTGTGGGACTAGCGGGAGACGAGCAGTACTTC.

This clonotype has ten or more counts. The chain couples TRBV12-3 or TRBV12-4 to TRBJ2-5, with D unresolved. The CDR3 has 15 amino acids. Trimming cost V 5 bases and J 2 bases, with 15 bases left between them. CDR3 protein: CASSQPLGQQETQYF. DNA for the CDR3: TGTGCCAGCAGTCAACCCCTAGGGCAGCAAGAGACCCAGTACTTC.

This clonotype was seen at least ten times. The gene calls are TRBV18 and TRBJ2-7, with a weak D call TRBD2 (7 bases). CDR3 size: 17 residues. V shed 0 bases and J shed 1 base, with 16 bases lying between them. Per the germline V gene, CDR1 is KGHSH and CDR2 is LQKENI. The CDR3 loop reads CASSPPIGGGSSYEQYF. CDR3 DNA: TGTGCCAGCTCACCACCAATTGGGGGCGGGAGTTCCTACGAGCAGTACTTC.

V and J are TRBV28 and TRBJ1-2, with TRBD1 matching 7 bases. Germline loops: CDR1 MDHEN, CDR2 SYDVKM. The CDR3 contains 13 residues. Trimming at V came to 10 bases and at J to 3 bases, leaving 8 bases not matched to a gene. CDR3 DNA sequence: TGTGCCATCAGCAGGGGGGCATACTATGGCTACACCTTC. Its translation is CAISRGAYYGYTF.

This clonotype was seen at least ten times. The V call is TRBV7-4, the J call TRBJ2-5; D is unclear. Germline values: CDR1 SGHVT, CDR2 SQSDAQ. The CDR3 runs 14 residues. Trimming left V 6 bases short and J 4 bases short, with 15 bases between. The CDR3 sequence is CASSPPRQGETQYF. Here the CDR3 DNA reads TGTGCCAGCAGTCCCCCCCGACAAGGAGAGACCCAGTACTTC.

The V and J genes are TRBV3-1 and TRBJ1-1; D gene uncertain. The V and J ends lost 1 base and 6 bases respectively, with 18 bases between them. The CDR3 consists of 16 residues. Germline CDR1 and CDR2: LGHDT and YNNKEL (reference sequence). The CDR3 here is CASSQGRLDGGAEAFF. CDR3 DNA sequence: TGTGCCAGCAGCCAAGGCCGATTGGACGGCGGCGCTGAAGCTTTCTTT.

At least ten counts were recorded for this clonotype. The chain carries TRBV7-9 and TRBJ2-7, with D possibly called TRBD1 or TRBD2 (6 bases each). Germline CDR1 SEHNR, CDR2 FQNEAQ (reference sequence). This CDR3 is 15 amino acids long. Trimming left V 1 base short and J 5 bases short, with 15 bases between. CDR3 in amino acids: CASSLDWGAEDEQYF. The CDR3 DNA is TGTGCCAGCAGCTTAGATTGGGGGGCAGAGGACGAGCAGTACTTC.

The chain carries TRBV6-1 and TRBJ2-7; D ambiguous. Looked up from germline, CDR1 is MNHNS and CDR2 is SASEGT. This CDR3 comprises 15 residues. V was clipped by 6 bases and J by 1 base, with 16 bases between them. The DNA of the CDR3 is TGTGCCAGCAGCAAATTGAGAGATAGATCCTACGAGCAGTACTTC. Its translation: CASSKLRDRSYEQYF.

V is TRBV20-1 and J is TRBJ2-7; 7 bases line up with TRBD2. The germline V gene has CDR1 DFQATT and CDR2 SNEGSKA (reference sequence). Germline trimming cut 3 bases from V and 4 bases from J; bases unmatched to any gene: 9. The CDR3 is made up of 14 amino acids. The CDR3 loop is CSARLADYPYEQYF. The CDR3 DNA reads TGCAGTGCTAGGCTAGCGGACTACCCGTACGAGCAGTACTTC.